This T cell receptor beta chain was identified in a study of PD-L1 blockade in urothelial cancer. Study-wide context: Investigators checked blood 3 weeks (second dose) and 6 weeks after treatment start.

This table comes from immunoSEQ multiplex PCR, and its TCRdb copy is limited to in-frame clones, with some not included. The data show tens of thousands of clones, approximately 80% seen once. V dropped 4 bases and J dropped 3; count of bases not matched to a gene: 8. This CDR3 has 16 residues. Germline V gene data show CDR1 as SNHLY and CDR2 as FYNNEI. Specimen: PBMCs, collected around atezolizumab (anti-PD-L1) treatment. The receptor was derived from a man aged 65 to 79 with urothelial cancer. The rearrangement uses TRBV2 and TRBJ2-5; TRBD2 aligns across 10 bases. The CDR3 DNA follows: TGTGCCAGCAGTGCAGCGGTAGCGGGAGGTAAAGAGACCCAGTACTTC. It encodes CASSAAVAGGKETQYF.